This T cell receptor beta chain was recovered during a study of T cell changes during pregnancy in multiple sclerosis. Germline-derived CDR1 and CDR2 are MNHNY and SVGAGI (reference sequence). This CDR3 is built from 14 residues. The trim removed 6 bases at V and 1 base at J, leaving 3 bases unmatched. The table came from immunoSEQ multiplex PCR; TCRdb's copy has only in-frame clones and leaves some out. The sample contains some 64,000 clones, roughly 87% of which appear only once. J is TRBJ2-3 and V is TRBV6-6, with 8 bases that match TRBD2. The starting material was peripheral blood, obtained in the second trimester of pregnancy. The clonotype comes from a female donor in good health, enrolled as a control in a pregnancy study. CDR3 sequence: CASRSGSGTDTQYF. CDR3 sequence (DNA): TGTGCCAGCAGGAGCGGGAGCGGCACAGATACGCAGTATTTT.